The 8 T cell receptor beta chains listed next were all sequenced from one sample in a study of shared clonotypes between healthy human individuals. The protocol was immunoSEQ multiplex PCR, while the TCRdb copy is restricted to in-frame clones and leaves out a portion. The sample lists about 680,000 clones; 90% to 95% were seen once. Naive CD8 cells lacked CD45RO and underwent positive selection for CCR7, leaving out terminally differentiated effector memory CD45RA+ cells. The sample consisted of naive CD8+ T cells sorted from blood. Receptors originate from a young man in good health.

V gene TRBV7-2 combines with J gene TRBJ2-3; D gene ambiguous. Trimming shortened V by 3 bases and J by 0 bases, and 10 bases separated the two germline ends. From germline, CDR1 is SGHTA and CDR2 FQGNSA. CDR3 length: 15 amino acids. The CDR3 nucleotides are TGTGCCAGCAGCTTCTCCCCCGGGAGCACAGATACGCAGTATTTT. Protein: CASSFSPGSTDTQYF.

The chain has TRBV28 and TRBJ2-7; 12 bases are shared with TRBD2. The CDR3 loop spans 14 amino acids. The V and J ends lost 3 bases and 6 bases, in that order; junction bases with no gene match: 3. Germline V gene lookup returns CDR1 MDHEN and CDR2 SYDVKM. CDR3 sequence: CASSFQLAGGEQYF. DNA for the CDR3: TGTGCCAGCAGTTTCCAACTAGCGGGAGGCGAGCAGTACTTC. The entire variable domain, with the rest obtained from reference TRBV28 and TRBJ2-7, is as follows: DVKVTQSSRYLVKRTGEKVFLECVQDMDHENMFWYRQDPGLGLRLIYFSYDVKMKEKGDIPEGYSVSREKKERFSLILESASTNQTSMYLCASSFQLAGGEQYFGPGTRLTVT.

The J gene is TRBJ2-3, the V gene TRBV10-2, with 10 bases lining up with TRBD2. This CDR3 is 16 amino acids long. Germline CDR1 is WSHSY and CDR2 is SAAADI. Trimming at V came to 2 bases and at J to 4 bases, leaving 6 bases not matched to a gene. The CDR3 DNA is TGCGCCAGCAGTGAGACGAGCGGGAGGGCCCCAGATACGCAGTATTTT. Amino acid sequence: CASSETSGRAPDTQYF.

Points on this clone: This may come from a read error, since a much larger clone is one base off. The rearrangement joins TRBV5-1 to TRBJ2-3, with no clear D. Trimming removed 2 bases at V and 2 bases at J, with 9 bases between. This CDR3 comprises 14 residues. From germline, CDR1 is SGHRS and CDR2 YFSETQ. CDR3 bases: TGCGCCAGCAGCTTCGACGGGTACACAGATACGCAGTATTTT. This encodes CASSFDGYTDTQYF.

Details on this clone: Other nucleotide sequences from this sample produce the same CDR3. This chain uses TRBV29-1 with TRBJ2-7, with 7 bases aligning to TRBD1. There are 12 residues in the CDR3. V trimming: 4 bases; J trimming: 4 bases; junction bases outside the gene matches: 4. The germline V gene encodes CDR1 SQVTM and CDR2 ANQGSEA. CDR3 coding DNA: TGCAGCGTTGGCGGCAGGGGGTACGAGCAGTACTTC. This codes for CSVGGRGYEQYF.

The chain uses TRBV9 and TRBJ1-3; D call uncertain. V gave up 3 bases and J gave up 2 bases, with 15 bases separating them. The CDR3 has 16 residues. CDR1 is SGDLS and CDR2 is YYNGEE in the germline V gene. CDR3: CASSASQAPAGNTIYF. DNA for the CDR3: TGTGCCAGCAGCGCTTCCCAGGCGCCTGCTGGAAACACCATATATTTT.

This chain connects TRBV14 to TRBJ2-1, with no clear D. The germline V and J ends were trimmed by 1 base and 4 bases, with 5 bases remaining between them. CDR3 size: 13 residues. From germline, CDR1 is SGHDN and CDR2 FVKESK. CDR3 sequence reads: CASSQGAYNEQFF. Written as DNA, the CDR3 is TGTGCCAGCAGCCAAGGAGCGTACAATGAGCAGTTCTTC.

The chain couples TRBV5-4 to TRBJ2-7; 16 bases line up with TRBD2. Germline V lookup: CDR1 SGHNT, CDR2 YYREEE (reference sequence). The J segment lost 5 bases and the V segment lost 4 bases, leaving 3 bases of the junction unmatched. This CDR3 is 15 amino acids long. The CDR3 region has the DNA TGTGCCAGCAGCCACGGGACTAGCGGGAGGGACGAGCAGTACTTC. It encodes CASSHGTSGRDEQYF.